Listed below are T cell receptor beta chains from one sample, sequenced in a study of blood T cell repertoires in COVID-19. TCRdb's copy holds only in-frame clones and misses some; the assay was immunoSEQ multiplex PCR. The table lists approximately 330,000 clones, roughly 86% of them singletons, with approximately 9.4% in the top ten. The source material was peripheral blood. These receptors all stem from a man in his thirties or forties with COVID-19, enrolled during active disease. CDR3s include the opening cysteine and the closing phenylalanine or tryptophan. A D gene is named only where the DNA matches it firmly. Only part of the rows carry a size: once, few, many, or a class if the clone is expanded.

j_gene,v_gene,d_gene,abundance,CDR3aa,CDR3nt
TRBJ1-5,TRBV5-1,-,-,CASSEQGLHQPQHF,TGCGCCAGCAGCGAACAGGGTTTACATCAGCCCCAGCATTTT
TRBJ1-1,TRBV24-1,-,-,CATSDLWDLQNTEAFF,TGTGCCACCAGTGATCTATGGGACTTACAGAACACTGAAGCTTTCTTT
TRBJ1-5,TRBV28,TRBD1,-,CASSPLPGQGGSNQPQHF,TGTGCCAGCAGTCCGCTCCCGGGACAGGGGGGAAGCAATCAGCCCCAGCATTTT
TRBJ2-1,TRBV6-5,TRBD2,-,CASSLTSGGPHEQFF,TGTGCCAGCAGCTTGACTAGCGGGGGGCCTCATGAGCAGTTCTTC
TRBJ1-5,TRBV5-5,-,-,CASDEKNSNQPQHF,TGTGCCAGCGATGAGAAAAATAGCAATCAGCCCCAGCATTTT
TRBJ1-1,TRBV7-3,-,-,CASRPGHLNTEAFF,TGTGCCAGCAGACCGGGACACCTGAACACTGAAGCTTTCTTT
TRBJ2-2,TRBV29-1,-,-,CSVSRSINTGELFF,TGCAGCGTTTCTCGGAGCATTAACACCGGGGAGCTGTTTTTT
TRBJ2-7,TRBV6-5,-,-,CASSYRSGPYEQYF,TGTGCCAGCAGTTACAGGTCAGGGCCCTACGAGCAGTACTTC
TRBJ2-2,TRBV24-1,TRBD1,-,CATSDLEGRDRGATGELFF,TGTGCCACCAGTGATTTAGAGGGCAGGGACAGGGGTGCCACCGGGGAGCTGTTTTTT
TRBJ1-2,TRBV7-6,TRBD1,-,CASTPNAGQGFDGYTF,TGTGCCAGCACCCCGAATGCGGGACAGGGGTTTGACGGCTACACCTTC
TRBJ2-1,TRBV4-1,TRBD2,-,CASSQPQVLAGANNEQFF,TGCGCCAGCAGCCAACCGCAAGTCTTAGCGGGGGCCAACAATGAGCAGTTCTTC
TRBJ2-2,TRBV4-2,TRBD1,once,CASSQRTGQNTGELFF,TGTGCCAGCAGCCAAAGGACAGGTCAGAACACCGGGGAGCTGTTTTTT
TRBJ2-3,TRBV24-1,-,-,CATSSDSFTDTQYF,TGTGCCACCAGTTCGGACAGCTTCACAGATACGCAGTATTTT
TRBJ2-1,TRBV9,TRBD2,-,CASSVRGLVGHEQFF,TGTGCCAGCAGCGTGAGAGGACTAGTGGGGCATGAGCAGTTCTTC
TRBJ1-1,TRBV4-2,TRBD1,-,CASSQDLRTGDTEAFF,TGTGCCAGCAGCCAAGATCTACGGACAGGGGACACTGAAGCTTTCTTT
TRBJ2-2,TRBV7-6,TRBD1,-,CATTGTGGSNTGELFF,TGTGCCACCACCGGGACAGGGGGTTCGAACACCGGGGAGCTGTTTTTT
TRBJ1-1,TRBV29-1,TRBD1,-,CSAEQGAEAFF,TGCAGCGCCGAACAGGGGGCTGAAGCTTTCTTT
TRBJ2-1,TRBV6-2/TRBV6-3,TRBD2,-,CASSYGPAGVRPEAYNEQFF,TGTGCCAGCAGTTACGGTCCAGCGGGAGTGCGACCTGAAGCCTACAATGAGCAGTTCTTC
TRBJ1-5,TRBV18,TRBD1,-,CASRTGVGQPQHF,TGTGCCAGCCGGACAGGGGTTGGTCAGCCCCAGCATTTT
TRBJ2-7,TRBV5-6,TRBD1,once,CASSLWDRVISYEQYF,TGTGCCAGCAGCTTGTGGGACAGGGTTATTTCCTACGAGCAGTACTTC
TRBJ1-4,TRBV27,-,-,CASSPVRNEKLFF,TGTGCCAGCAGTCCTGTTCGTAATGAAAAACTGTTTTTT
TRBJ1-4,TRBV30,-,-,CAWSVRGYHEKLFF,TGTGCCTGGAGTGTACGGGGGTATCACGAAAAACTGTTTTTT
TRBJ2-3,TRBV5-1,-,-,CASSFLGAEDTQYF,TGCGCCAGCAGCTTTCTGGGGGCCGAAGATACGCAGTATTTT
TRBJ2-3,TRBV18,TRBD2,once,CASSPYSGGSDTQYF,TGTGCCAGCTCACCCTATAGCGGGGGATCAGATACGCAGTATTTT
TRBJ2-5,TRBV27,-,-,CASSLSYQETQYF,TGTGCCAGCAGTTTATCATATCAAGAGACCCAGTACTTC
TRBJ1-6,TRBV4-2,TRBD1,-,CASSQVGTANSPLHF,TGTGCCAGCAGCCAAGTAGGGACAGCTAATTCACCCCTCCACTTT
TRBJ1-2,TRBV5-4,-,-,CASSPDSHYGYTF,TGTGCCAGCAGTCCTGACAGTCACTATGGCTACACCTTC
TRBJ1-2,TRBV25-1,-,-,CASSTGVNYGYTF,TGTGCCAGCAGTACCGGGGTAAACTATGGCTACACCTTC
TRBJ2-7,TRBV10-3,TRBD2,once,CAAGGVSSYEQYF,TGTGCCGCCGGGGGGGTCTCTTCCTACGAGCAGTACTTC
TRBJ2-7,TRBV7-2,-,-,CASSSLLSSYEQYF,TGTGCCAGCAGCTCCCTCCTGAGCTCCTACGAGCAGTACTTC
TRBJ1-2,TRBV18,TRBD1,-,CASSRGQGYGYGYTF,TGTGCCAGCTCCCGGGGACAGGGGTATGGCTATGGCTACACCTTC
TRBJ1-5,TRBV5-8,-,-,CASSREGSNQPQHF,TGTGCCAGCAGCCGGGAGGGGAGCAATCAGCCCCAGCATTTT
TRBJ2-1,TRBV3-1/TRBV3-2,TRBD1,-,CASGPGGYNEQFF,TGTGCCAGTGGGCCAGGGGGCTACAATGAGCAGTTCTTC